Presented here are 21 T cell receptor beta chains from one specimen sequenced in a study of graft-versus-host responses after intestinal transplantation (TCRdb year 2021). Library prep was done by the immunoSEQ multiplex PCR assay. TCRdb took over this immuneACCESS table, retaining in-frame rearrangements with V and J assigned. Such tables are incomplete; in checked studies, under half of the missing clones stem from an unresolved V gene, and the remainder is unexplained. The table for this sample lists some 45,000 clones; roughly nine tenths of them were counted only once. The ten most abundant clones make up approximately 4% of the sample. The material sequenced was PBMCs, taken 524 days after transplant. The receptors here all came from a human patient who received an intestinal transplant, so some T cells may come from the graft donor.

The chain links TRBV18 to TRBJ2-7, with D perhaps matching TRBD1 (7 bases). V was trimmed by 4 bases and J by 5 bases, leaving 15 bases between them. Germline V gene data show CDR1 as KGHSH and CDR2 as LQKENI. The CDR3 has 14 amino acids. As DNA, the CDR3 is TGTGCCAGCTCACTATCCAGGGGGGTCAACGAGCAGTACTTC. It translates to CASSLSRGVNEQYF.

The CDR3 reads CASSGRGGEGLAGRNEQFF. The CDR3 DNA follows: TGTGCCAGCAGCGGCCGGGGCGGGGAGGGACTAGCGGGCCGCAATGAGCAGTTCTTC. The chain couples TRBV9 to TRBJ2-1; TRBD2 aligns across 12 bases. The CDR3 runs to 19 residues. V shed 3 bases, J shed 6 bases, and the junction held 16 bases outside the gene matches. Germline loops: CDR1 SGDLS, CDR2 YYNGEE.

This clone occurred once. The chain employs TRBV6-1 and TRBJ1-4; D is undetermined. CDR3 length: 14 amino acids. The germline gives CDR1 MNHNS, CDR2 SASEGT. V shed 1 base and J shed 8 bases, with 11 bases lying between them. The CDR3 spells CASSEGTTWEKLFF. Here the CDR3 DNA reads TGTGCCAGCAGTGAAGGGACCACCTGGGAAAAACTGTTTTTT.

The J gene is TRBJ2-7, the V gene TRBV19, with 7 bases aligning to TRBD1. The V and J ends lost 3 bases and 2 bases, in that order; junction bases with no gene match: 4. The CDR3 extends over 14 amino acids. Germline loops: CDR1 LNHDA, CDR2 SQIVND (reference sequence). The CDR3 bases are TGTGCCAGTAGTATGCAGGACAGGCCCTACGAGCAGTACTTC. As protein: CASSMQDRPYEQYF.

V usage is TRBV27 and J usage is TRBJ2-2, with TRBD1 as a possible D gene (6 bases). The length of the CDR3 is 12 residues. CDR1 MNHEY and CDR2 SMNVEV come from the germline V gene (reference sequence). The V end lost 7 bases, the J end lost 5 bases, and 8 bases lay between the germline ends. The CDR3, as DNA: TGTGCCAGCAATACAGGGACCGGGGAGCTGTTTTTT. Translated: CASNTGTGELFF.

V and J are TRBV10-3 and TRBJ1-1, with D possibly being TRBD1 (5 bases). Trimming removed 0 bases at V and 4 bases at J, with 12 bases between. This CDR3 has 15 amino acids. Germline V gene lookup returns CDR1 ENHRY and CDR2 SYGVKD. The CDR3 spells CAISESGPRGTEAFF. The CDR3 region has the DNA TGTGCCATCAGTGAGTCGGGCCCAAGGGGCACTGAAGCTTTCTTT.

The rearrangement joins TRBV1 to TRBJ2-7; TRBD2, as called in the table, went unchecked against the DNA. TRBV1 is termed a pseudogene. This CDR3 spans 14 amino acids. As DNA, the CDR3 is TGCACCAGCAGCCACAGCGGGAGCTCCTACGAGCAGTACTTC. Protein sequence: CTSSHSGSSYEQYF.

J is TRBJ1-6 and V is TRBV6-5; TRBD1 aligns across 9 bases. The V gene's germline CDR1 is MNHEY and CDR2 SVGAGI. Losses at the gene ends were 4 bases for V and 10 bases for J; bases not matched to a gene: 8. The CDR3 extends over 15 amino acids. As DNA, the CDR3 is TGTGCCAGCAGTTCCGCCGGGGACAGGGCCTCACCCCTCCACTTT. Translating gives CASSSAGDRASPLHF.

This clone was detected once. J is TRBJ2-7 and V is TRBV4-1, with D possibly being TRBD1 (6 bases). Deletions cut 1 base from V and 2 bases from J, with 9 bases between. Germline V gives CDR1 MGHRA, CDR2 YSYEKL. This CDR3 is 14 amino acids long. CDR3 in DNA: TGCGCCAGCAGCCAAGCCTGGACAGCCTACGAGCAGTACTTC. This encodes CASSQAWTAYEQYF.

V usage is TRBV9 and J usage is TRBJ2-7; D not certain. The CDR3 contains 12 residues. Germline V gene lookup returns CDR1 SGDLS and CDR2 YYNGEE. Trimming shortened V by 2 bases and J by 4 bases, and 7 bases separated the two germline ends. CDR3 sequence (DNA): TGTGCCAGCAGCGTGCCCGGGTACGAGCAGTACTTC. Protein: CASSVPGYEQYF.

This chain links TRBV7-9 with TRBJ1-1; D is perhaps TRBD1 (6 bases). Deletions cut 5 bases from V and 3 bases from J, with 10 bases between. CDR3 length: 13 amino acids. Germline V gives CDR1 SEHNR, CDR2 FQNEAQ (reference sequence). The CDR3 spells CASSPGQYTEAFF. CDR3 nucleotides: TGTGCCAGCAGCCCAGGACAGTACACTGAAGCTTTCTTT.

V and J are TRBV28 and TRBJ2-7; D uncertain. The CDR3 has 14 amino acids. The germline gives CDR1 MDHEN, CDR2 SYDVKM. V was clipped by 3 bases and J by 3 bases, with 12 bases between them. CDR3 nucleotides: TGTGCCAGCAGTTTGAACAGTCTGGGCTACGAGCAGTACTTC. Residues: CASSLNSLGYEQYF. Combining the CDR3 with reference TRBV28 and TRBJ2-7 gives the whole variable domain DVKVTQSSRYLVKRTGEKVFLECVQDMDHENMFWYRQDPGLGLRLIYFSYDVKMKEKGDIPEGYSVSREKKERFSLILESASTNQTSMYLCASSLNSLGYEQYFGPGTRLTVT.

The chain has TRBV5-1 and TRBJ1-6; unclear D gene. In germline, CDR1 is SGHRS, CDR2 YFSETQ. V lost 2 bases and J lost 0, with 6 bases in between. This CDR3 region has 15 residues. The CDR3 loop reads CASSLQSSYNSPLHF. CDR3 in DNA: TGCGCCAGCAGCTTACAGAGCTCCTATAATTCACCCCTCCACTTT.

The CDR3 spells CASSPLGAYNEQFF. The CDR3, as DNA: TGTGCCAGCAGCCCCCTCGGGGCATACAATGAGCAGTTCTTC. J is TRBJ2-1 and V is TRBV11-3; D tentatively reads TRBD1 or TRBD2 (5 bases each). The CDR3 consists of 14 residues. V was cut by 5 bases and J by 4 bases, with 12 bases left in between. Germline V CDR1 and CDR2: SGHNT, YENEEA.

This chain uses TRBV19 with TRBJ2-2; 8 bases are a match to TRBD1. The CDR3 length is 17 residues. The germline CDR1 and CDR2 sequences are LNHDA and SQIVND (reference sequence). J was trimmed by 7 bases and V by 5 bases; bases with no gene match: 15. The CDR3 region has the DNA TGTGCCAGTAGTGACAGGGGCCAAACCAAACGGGGCGGGGAGCTGTTTTTT. Its protein is CASSDRGQTKRGGELFF.

The V and J genes are TRBV19 and TRBJ2-7; TRBD1 aligns across 8 bases. The V gene end was trimmed by 3 bases and the J gene end by 1 base; junction bases not matched to a gene: 17. CDR3 length equals 19 residues. CDR1 is LNHDA, CDR2 SQIVND, per germline (reference sequence). This CDR3 is CASSMGNQPWQGASYEQYF. In DNA, the CDR3 is TGTGCCAGTAGTATGGGAAATCAGCCTTGGCAGGGGGCGTCCTACGAGCAGTACTTC.

This clone has only a few counts. The genes are TRBV4-3 and TRBJ1-2; D remains ambiguous. The germline V and J ends were trimmed by 6 bases and 4 bases, with 9 bases remaining between them. Germline V gives CDR1 LGHNA, CDR2 YSLEER. CDR3 length: 12 amino acids. As DNA, the CDR3 is TGCGCCAGCAGTAAAAACGGCTATGGCTACACCTTC. Residues: CASSKNGYGYTF.

V is TRBV18 and J is TRBJ2-5, with D hard to call. V was shortened by 5 bases and J by 2 bases, with 12 bases between the two germline ends. The germline V gene has CDR1 KGHSH and CDR2 LQKENI. This CDR3 spans 14 amino acids. CDR3 DNA: TGTGCCAGCTCAGACACGGTTCAACAAGAGACCCAGTACTTC. Protein product: CASSDTVQQETQYF. Combining the CDR3 with reference TRBV18 and TRBJ2-5 gives the whole variable domain NAGVMQNPRHLVRRRGQEARLRCSPMKGHSHVYWYRQLPEEGLKFMVYLQKENIIDESGMPKERFSAEFPKEGPSILRIQQVVRGDSAAYFCASSDTVQQETQYFGPGTRLLVL.

This chain connects TRBV30 to TRBJ2-6; no definite D call. The CDR3 is 14 residues long. Per germline, CDR1 GTSNPN and CDR2 SVGIG (reference sequence). Trimming took off 5 bases at V and 2 bases at J, with 10 bases between the two ends. CDR3 loop: CAWLTGTGANVLTF. The CDR3 DNA reads TGTGCCTGGCTCACCGGTACTGGGGCCAACGTCCTGACTTTC.

This chain joins TRBV7-3 and TRBJ2-7, with 9 bases aligning to TRBD1. Per the germline V gene, CDR1 is SGHTA and CDR2 is FQGTGA. The J segment lost 2 bases and the V segment lost 4 bases, leaving 3 bases of the junction unmatched. The CDR3 extends over 14 amino acids. CDR3 loop: CASSSGTGTYEQYF. In nucleotides, the CDR3 is TGTGCCAGCAGCTCCGGGACAGGGACCTACGAGCAGTACTTC. The entire variable domain, with the rest obtained from reference TRBV7-3 and TRBJ2-7, is as follows: GAGVSQTPSNKVTEKGKYVELRCDPISGHTALYWYRQSLGQGPEFLIYFQGTGAADDSGLPNDRFFAVRPEGSVSTLKIQRTERGDSAVYLCASSSGTGTYEQYFGPGTRLTVT.

The CDR3 reads CSVRQGSNSPLHF. The CDR3 bases are TGCAGCGTAAGACAAGGGAGCAATTCACCCCTCCACTTT. The V and J genes are TRBV29-1 and TRBJ1-6; D gene unclear. Germline V gene sequence: CDR1 SQVTM, CDR2 ANQGSEA. V lost 6 bases and J 7 bases, leaving 13 bases between the germline ends. The CDR3 is 13 residues long.